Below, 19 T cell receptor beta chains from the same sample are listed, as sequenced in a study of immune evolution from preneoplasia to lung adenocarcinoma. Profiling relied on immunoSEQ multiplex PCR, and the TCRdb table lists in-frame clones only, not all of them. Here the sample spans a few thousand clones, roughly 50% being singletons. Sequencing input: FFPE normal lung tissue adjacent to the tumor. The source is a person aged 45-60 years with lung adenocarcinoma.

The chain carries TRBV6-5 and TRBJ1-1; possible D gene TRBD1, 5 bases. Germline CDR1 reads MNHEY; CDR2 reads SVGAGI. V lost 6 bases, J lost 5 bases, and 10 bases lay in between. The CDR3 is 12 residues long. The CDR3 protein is CASSGALTEAFF. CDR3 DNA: TGTGCCAGCAGCGGGGCTCTAACTGAAGCTTTCTTT.

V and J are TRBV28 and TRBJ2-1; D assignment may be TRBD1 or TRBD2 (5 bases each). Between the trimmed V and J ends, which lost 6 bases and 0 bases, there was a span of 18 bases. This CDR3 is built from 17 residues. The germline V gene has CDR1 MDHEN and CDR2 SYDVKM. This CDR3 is CASSPTGLVSSYNEQFF. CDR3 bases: TGTGCCAGCAGCCCAACGGGGCTGGTGAGCTCCTACAATGAGCAGTTCTTC.

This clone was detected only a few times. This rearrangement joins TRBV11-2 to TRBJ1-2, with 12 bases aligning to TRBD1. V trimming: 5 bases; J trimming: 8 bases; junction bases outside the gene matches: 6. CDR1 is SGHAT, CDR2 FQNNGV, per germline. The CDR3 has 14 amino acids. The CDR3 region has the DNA TGTGCCAGCAGCAGGGGACAGGGGGCAGAAGGCTACACCTTC. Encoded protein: CASSRGQGAEGYTF.

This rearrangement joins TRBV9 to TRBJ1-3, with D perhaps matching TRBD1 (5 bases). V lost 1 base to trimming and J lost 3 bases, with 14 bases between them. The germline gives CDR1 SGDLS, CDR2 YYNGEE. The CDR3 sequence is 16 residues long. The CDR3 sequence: CASSVTWGVGGNTIYF. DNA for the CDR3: TGTGCCAGCAGCGTAACCTGGGGCGTCGGTGGAAACACCATATATTTT.

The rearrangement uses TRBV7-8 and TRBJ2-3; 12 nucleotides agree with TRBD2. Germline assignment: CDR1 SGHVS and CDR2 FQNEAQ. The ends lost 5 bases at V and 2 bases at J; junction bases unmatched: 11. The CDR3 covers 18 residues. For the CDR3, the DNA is TGTGCCAGCAGCCCCGGAGGCACTAGCGGGGGGTTCACAGATACGCAGTATTTT. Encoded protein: CASSPGGTSGGFTDTQYF.

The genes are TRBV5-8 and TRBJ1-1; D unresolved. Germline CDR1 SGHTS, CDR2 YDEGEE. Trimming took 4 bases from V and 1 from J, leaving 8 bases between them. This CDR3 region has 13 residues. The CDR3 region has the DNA TGTGCCAGCAGCAGGACCGGGAACACTGAAGCTTTCTTT. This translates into CASSRTGNTEAFF. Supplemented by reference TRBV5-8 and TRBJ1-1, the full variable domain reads EAGVTQSPTHLIKTRGQQATLRCSPISGHTSVYWYQQALGLGLQFLLWYDEGEERNRGNFPPRFSGRQFPNYSSELNVNALELEDSALYLCASSRTGNTEAFFGQGTRLTVV.

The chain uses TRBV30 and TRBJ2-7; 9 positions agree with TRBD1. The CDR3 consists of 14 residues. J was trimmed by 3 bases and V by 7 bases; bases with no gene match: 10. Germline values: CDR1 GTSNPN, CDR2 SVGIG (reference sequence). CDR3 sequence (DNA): TGTGCCTATAGCCCCCGGGACAGGGACTACGAGCAGTACTTC. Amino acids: CAYSPRDRDYEQYF.

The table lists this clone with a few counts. In nucleotides, the CDR3 is TGTGCCTGGACCCGACAGGGGGCAACTCAGCCCCAGCATTTT. This gives the protein CAWTRQGATQPQHF. This chain links TRBV30 with TRBJ1-5; 10 positions match TRBD1. This CDR3 is built from 14 residues. V was pared by 4 bases and J by 6 bases, with 6 bases of the junction left unmatched. CDR1 is GTSNPN and CDR2 is SVGIG in the germline V gene (reference sequence).

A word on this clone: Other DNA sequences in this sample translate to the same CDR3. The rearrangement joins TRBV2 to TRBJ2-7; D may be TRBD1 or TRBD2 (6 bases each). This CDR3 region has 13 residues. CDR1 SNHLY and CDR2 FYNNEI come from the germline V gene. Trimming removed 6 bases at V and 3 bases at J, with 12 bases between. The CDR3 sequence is CASRGGSGYEQYF. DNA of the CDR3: TGTGCCAGCAGGGGGGGCTCGGGCTACGAGCAGTACTTC.

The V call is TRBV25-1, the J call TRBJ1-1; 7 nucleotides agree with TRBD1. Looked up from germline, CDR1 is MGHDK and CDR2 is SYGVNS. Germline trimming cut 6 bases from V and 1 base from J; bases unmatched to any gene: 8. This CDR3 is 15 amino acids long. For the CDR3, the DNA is TGTGCCAGCAGCCCAGGCGGGACAGCGAACACTGAAGCTTTCTTT. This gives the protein CASSPGGTANTEAFF.

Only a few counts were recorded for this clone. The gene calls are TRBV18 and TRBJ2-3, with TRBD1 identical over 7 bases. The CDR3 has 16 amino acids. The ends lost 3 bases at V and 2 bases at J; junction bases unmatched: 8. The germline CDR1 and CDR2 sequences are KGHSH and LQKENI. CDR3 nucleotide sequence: TGTGCCAGCTCACCTCGCCGACAGGGTTCCACAGATACGCAGTATTTT. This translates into CASSPRRQGSTDTQYF.

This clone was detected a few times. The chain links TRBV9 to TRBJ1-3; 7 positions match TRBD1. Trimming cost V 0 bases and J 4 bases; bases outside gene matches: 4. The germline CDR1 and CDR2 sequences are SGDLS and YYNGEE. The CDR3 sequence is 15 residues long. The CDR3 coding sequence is TGTGCCAGCAGCGTAGAGCAGGGGGACGGAAACACCATATATTTT. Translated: CASSVEQGDGNTIYF.

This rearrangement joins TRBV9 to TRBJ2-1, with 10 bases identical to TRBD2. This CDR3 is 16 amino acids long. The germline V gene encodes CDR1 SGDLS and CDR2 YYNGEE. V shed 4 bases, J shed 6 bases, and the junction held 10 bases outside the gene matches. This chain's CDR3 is CASSSRTSGVRNEQFF. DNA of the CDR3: TGTGCCAGCAGCTCCCGGACTAGCGGAGTTCGCAATGAGCAGTTCTTC.

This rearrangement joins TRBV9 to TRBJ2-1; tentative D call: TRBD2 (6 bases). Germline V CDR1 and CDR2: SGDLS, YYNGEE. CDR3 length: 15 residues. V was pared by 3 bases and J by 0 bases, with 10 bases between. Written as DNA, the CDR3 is TGTGCCAGCAGCGCCGGGGGATTCTCCTACAATGAGCAGTTCTTC. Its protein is CASSAGGFSYNEQFF. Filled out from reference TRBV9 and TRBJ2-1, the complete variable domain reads DSGVTQTPKHLITATGQRVTLRCSPRSGDLSVYWYQQSLDQGLQFLIQYYNGEERAKGNILERFSAQQFPDLHSELNLSSLELGDSALYFCASSAGGFSYNEQFFGPGTRLTVL.

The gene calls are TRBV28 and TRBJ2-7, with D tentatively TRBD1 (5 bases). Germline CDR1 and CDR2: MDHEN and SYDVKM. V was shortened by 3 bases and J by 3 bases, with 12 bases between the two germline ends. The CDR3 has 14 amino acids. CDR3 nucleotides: TGTGCCAGCAGTTTGGGTTTACAGGTCTACGAGCAGTACTTC. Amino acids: CASSLGLQVYEQYF.

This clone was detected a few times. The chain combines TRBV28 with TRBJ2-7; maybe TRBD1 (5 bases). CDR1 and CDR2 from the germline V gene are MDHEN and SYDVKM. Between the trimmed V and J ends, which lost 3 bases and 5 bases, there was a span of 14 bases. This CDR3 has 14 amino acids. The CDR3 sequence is CASSFNRKIHEQYF. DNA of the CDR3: TGTGCCAGCAGTTTTAACAGGAAGATCCACGAGCAGTACTTC. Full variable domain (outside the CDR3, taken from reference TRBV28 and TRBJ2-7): DVKVTQSSRYLVKRTGEKVFLECVQDMDHENMFWYRQDPGLGLRLIYFSYDVKMKEKGDIPEGYSVSREKKERFSLILESASTNQTSMYLCASSFNRKIHEQYFGPGTRLTVT.

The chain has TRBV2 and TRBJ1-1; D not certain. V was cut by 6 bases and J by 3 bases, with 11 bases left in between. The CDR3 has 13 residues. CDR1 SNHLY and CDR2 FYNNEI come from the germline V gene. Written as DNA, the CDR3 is TGTGCCAGCAGGCTGTACTATGACACTGAAGCTTTCTTT. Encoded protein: CASRLYYDTEAFF.

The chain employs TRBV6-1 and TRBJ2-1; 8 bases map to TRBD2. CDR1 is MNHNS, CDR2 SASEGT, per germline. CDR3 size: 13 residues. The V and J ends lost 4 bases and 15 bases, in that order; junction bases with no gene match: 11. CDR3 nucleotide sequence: TGTGCCAGCAGTGCCACCCTGGGACTAGATCCGTTCTTC. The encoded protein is CASSATLGLDPFF.

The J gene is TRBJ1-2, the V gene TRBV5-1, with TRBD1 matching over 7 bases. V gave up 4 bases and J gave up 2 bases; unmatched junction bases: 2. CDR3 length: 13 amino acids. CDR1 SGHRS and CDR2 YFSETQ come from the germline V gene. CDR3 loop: CASSTGQNYGYTF. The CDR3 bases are TGCGCCAGCAGCACGGGACAGAACTATGGCTACACCTTC.